This TCR beta chain was obtained from a study of blood T cell repertoires in COVID-19. Study-level background: COVID-19 samples collected from the United States, Italy and Spain covered acute and convalescent phases. PBMCs, B-cell-depleted T cells, or T cells provided the cDNA or gDNA that made up the material.

This clone was seen once. Germline-derived CDR1 and CDR2 are SGHRS and YFSETQ. With 0 bases clipped from V and 5 bases from J, the junction kept 7 bases outside the gene matches. The CDR3 consists of 15 residues. In the original processing: Scientists estimated how many nucleated cells there were by amplifying reference gene primers. Sequencing used immunoSEQ multiplex PCR; TCRdb keeps in-frame clones, though not all of them. V, J and clone size were drawn from that table, and D and trimming were deduced from the DNA. The sample records about 80,000 clones, around 88% being singletons. The sequenced sample was peripheral blood. The receptor's source is a woman aged 80 or over with active or convalescent COVID-19. The V and J genes are TRBV5-1 and TRBJ2-7, with 8 bases fitting TRBD2. The CDR3 reads CASSLGGLAKNEQYF. The CDR3 DNA follows: TGCGCCAGCAGCTTGGGCGGACTAGCAAAGAACGAGCAGTACTTC.